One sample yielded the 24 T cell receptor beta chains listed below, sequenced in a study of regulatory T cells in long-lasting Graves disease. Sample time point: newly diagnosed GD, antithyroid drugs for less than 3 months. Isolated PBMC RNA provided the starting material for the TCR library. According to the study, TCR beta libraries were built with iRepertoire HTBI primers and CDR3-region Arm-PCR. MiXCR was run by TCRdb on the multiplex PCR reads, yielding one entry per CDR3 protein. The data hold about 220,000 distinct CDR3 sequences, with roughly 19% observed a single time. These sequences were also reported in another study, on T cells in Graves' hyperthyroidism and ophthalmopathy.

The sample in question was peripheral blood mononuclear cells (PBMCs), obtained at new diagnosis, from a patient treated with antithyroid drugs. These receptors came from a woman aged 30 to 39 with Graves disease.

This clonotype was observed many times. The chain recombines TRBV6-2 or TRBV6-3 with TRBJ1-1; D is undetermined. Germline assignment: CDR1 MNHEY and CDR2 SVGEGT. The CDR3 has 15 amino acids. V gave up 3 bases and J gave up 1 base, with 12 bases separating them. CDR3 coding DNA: TGTGCCAGCAGTTATTCAACGGGCTCGAACACTGAAGCTTTCTTT. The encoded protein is CASSYSTGSNTEAFF.

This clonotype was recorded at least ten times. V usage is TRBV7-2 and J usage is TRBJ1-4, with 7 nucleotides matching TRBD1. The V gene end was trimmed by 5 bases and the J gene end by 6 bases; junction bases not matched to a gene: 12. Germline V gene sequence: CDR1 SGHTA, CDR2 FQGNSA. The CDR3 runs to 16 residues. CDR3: CASSRDLQGKYEKLFF. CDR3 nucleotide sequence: TGTGCCAGCAGCCGAGATCTACAGGGGAAGTATGAAAAACTGTTTTTT.

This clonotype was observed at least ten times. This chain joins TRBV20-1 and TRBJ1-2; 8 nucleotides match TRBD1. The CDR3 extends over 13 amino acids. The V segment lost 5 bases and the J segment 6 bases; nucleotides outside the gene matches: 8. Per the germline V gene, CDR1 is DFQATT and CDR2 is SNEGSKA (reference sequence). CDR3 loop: CSALRQGANGYTF. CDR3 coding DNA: TGCAGTGCTCTTCGGCAGGGGGCGAATGGCTACACCTTC.

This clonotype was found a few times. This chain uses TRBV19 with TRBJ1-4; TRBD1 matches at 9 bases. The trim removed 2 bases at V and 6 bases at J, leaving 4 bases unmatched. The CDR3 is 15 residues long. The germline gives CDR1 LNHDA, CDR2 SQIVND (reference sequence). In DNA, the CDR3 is TGTGCCAGTAGTATAACCGGGACAGGGCATGAAAAACTGTTTTTT. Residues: CASSITGTGHEKLFF.

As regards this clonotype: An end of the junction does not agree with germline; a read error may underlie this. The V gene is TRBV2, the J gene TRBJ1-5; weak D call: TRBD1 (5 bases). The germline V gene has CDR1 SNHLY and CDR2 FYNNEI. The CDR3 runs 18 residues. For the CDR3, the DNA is TGTGCCAGCAGTGAATACTTCCAAGGGGCAGAGGGCAATCAGACCCAGCATTTT. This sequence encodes CASSEYFQGAEGNQTQHF. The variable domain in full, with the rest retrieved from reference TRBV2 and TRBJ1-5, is EPEVTQTPSHQVTQMGQEVILRCVPISNHLYFYWYRQILGQKVEFLVSFYNNEISEKSEIFDDQFSVERPDGSNFTLKIRSTKLEDSAMYFCASSEYFQGAEGNQTQHFGDGTRLSIL.

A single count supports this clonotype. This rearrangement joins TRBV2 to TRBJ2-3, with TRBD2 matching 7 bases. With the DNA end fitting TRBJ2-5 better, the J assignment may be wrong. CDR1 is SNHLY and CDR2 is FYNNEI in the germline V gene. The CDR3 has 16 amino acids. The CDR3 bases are TGTGCCAGCAGGCATCCTCTAGCGGACCTCGGAGAGACCCAGTACTTC. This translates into CASRHPLADLGETQYF.

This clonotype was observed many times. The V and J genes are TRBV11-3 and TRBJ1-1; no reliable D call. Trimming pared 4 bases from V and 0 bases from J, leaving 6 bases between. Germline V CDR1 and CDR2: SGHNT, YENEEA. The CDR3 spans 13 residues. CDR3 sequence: CASSSEMNTEAFF. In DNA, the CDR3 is TGTGCCAGCAGCTCAGAAATGAACACTGAAGCTTTCTTT.

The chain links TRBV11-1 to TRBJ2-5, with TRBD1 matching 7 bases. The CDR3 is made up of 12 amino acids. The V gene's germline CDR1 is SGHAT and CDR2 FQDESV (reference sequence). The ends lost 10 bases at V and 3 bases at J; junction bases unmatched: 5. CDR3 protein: CATGTEEETQYF. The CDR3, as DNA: TGTGCCACCGGGACAGAAGAAGAGACCCAGTACTTC.

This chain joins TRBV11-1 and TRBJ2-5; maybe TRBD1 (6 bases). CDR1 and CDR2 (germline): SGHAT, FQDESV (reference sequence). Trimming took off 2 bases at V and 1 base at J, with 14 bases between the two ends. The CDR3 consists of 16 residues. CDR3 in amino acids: CASSLIGGHPQETQYF. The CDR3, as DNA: TGTGCCAGCAGCTTAATTGGGGGCCACCCCCAAGAGACCCAGTACTTC.

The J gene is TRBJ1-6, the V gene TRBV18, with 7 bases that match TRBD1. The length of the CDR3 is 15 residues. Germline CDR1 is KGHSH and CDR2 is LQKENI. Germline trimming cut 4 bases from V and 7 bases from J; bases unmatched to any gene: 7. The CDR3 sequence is CASSLRGQRNSPLHF. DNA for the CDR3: TGTGCCAGCTCACTCCGGGGACAGCGGAATTCACCCCTCCACTTT.

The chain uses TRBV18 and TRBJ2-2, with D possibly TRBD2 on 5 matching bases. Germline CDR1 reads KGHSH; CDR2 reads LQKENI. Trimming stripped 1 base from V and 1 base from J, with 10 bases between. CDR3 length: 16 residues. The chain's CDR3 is CASSPRQRLNTGELFF. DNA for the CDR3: TGTGCCAGCTCACCACGCCAGCGGCTGAACACCGGGGAGCTGTTTTTT. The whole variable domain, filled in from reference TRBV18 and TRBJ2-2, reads NAGVMQNPRHLVRRRGQEARLRCSPMKGHSHVYWYRQLPEEGLKFMVYLQKENIIDESGMPKERFSAEFPKEGPSILRIQQVVRGDSAAYFCASSPRQRLNTGELFFGEGSRLTVL.

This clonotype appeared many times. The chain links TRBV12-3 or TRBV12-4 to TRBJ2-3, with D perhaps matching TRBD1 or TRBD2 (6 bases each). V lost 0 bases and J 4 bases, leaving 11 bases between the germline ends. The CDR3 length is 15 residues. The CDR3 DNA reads TGTGCCAGCAGTTTAGCAGACCGGGGGCCAGATACGCAGTATTTT. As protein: CASSLADRGPDTQYF.

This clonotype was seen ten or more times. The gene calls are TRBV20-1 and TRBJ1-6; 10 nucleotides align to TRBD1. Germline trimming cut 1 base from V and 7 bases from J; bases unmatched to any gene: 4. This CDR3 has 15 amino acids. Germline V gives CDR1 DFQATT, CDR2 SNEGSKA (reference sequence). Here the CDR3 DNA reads TGCAGTGCTAGAGCGACAGGGGGCGGCAATTCACCCCTCCACTTT. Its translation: CSARATGGGNSPLHF.

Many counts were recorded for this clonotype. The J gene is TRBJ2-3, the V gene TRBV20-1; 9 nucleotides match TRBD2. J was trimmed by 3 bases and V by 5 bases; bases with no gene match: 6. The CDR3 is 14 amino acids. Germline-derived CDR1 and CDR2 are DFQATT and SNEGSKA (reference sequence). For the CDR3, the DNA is TGCAGTGCTGACTCGCGGGGGGGGACAGATACGCAGTATTTT. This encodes CSADSRGGTDTQYF.

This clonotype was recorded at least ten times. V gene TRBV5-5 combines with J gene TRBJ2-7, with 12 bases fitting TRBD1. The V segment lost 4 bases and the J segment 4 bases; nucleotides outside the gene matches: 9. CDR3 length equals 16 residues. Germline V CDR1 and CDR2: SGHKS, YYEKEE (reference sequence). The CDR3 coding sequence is TGTGCCAGCAGCCTTGAACCGGGACAGGGGGCTTACGAGCAGTACTTC. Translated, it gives CASSLEPGQGAYEQYF.

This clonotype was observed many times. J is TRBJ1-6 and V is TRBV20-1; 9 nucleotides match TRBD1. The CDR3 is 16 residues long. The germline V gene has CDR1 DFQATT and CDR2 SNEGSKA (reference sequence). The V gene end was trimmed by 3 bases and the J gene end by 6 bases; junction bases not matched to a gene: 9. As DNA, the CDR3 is TGCAGTGCTAGCGGGGGACAGGGATGGAGTAATTCACCCCTCCACTTT. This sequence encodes CSASGGQGWSNSPLHF.

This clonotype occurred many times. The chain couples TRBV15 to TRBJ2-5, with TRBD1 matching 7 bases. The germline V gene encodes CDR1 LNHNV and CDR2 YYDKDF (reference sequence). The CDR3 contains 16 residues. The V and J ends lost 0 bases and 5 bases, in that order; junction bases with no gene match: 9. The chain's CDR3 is CATSRDTRTGAETQYF. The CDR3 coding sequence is TGTGCCACCAGCAGAGACACCCGGACAGGCGCCGAGACCCAGTACTTC.

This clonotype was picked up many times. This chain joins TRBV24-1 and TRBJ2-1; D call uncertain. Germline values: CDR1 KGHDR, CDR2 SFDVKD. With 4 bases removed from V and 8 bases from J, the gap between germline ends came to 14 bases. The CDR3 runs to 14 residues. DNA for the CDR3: TGTGCCACCAGTGACGCACTATCCCCTCATGAGCAGTTCTTC. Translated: CATSDALSPHEQFF.

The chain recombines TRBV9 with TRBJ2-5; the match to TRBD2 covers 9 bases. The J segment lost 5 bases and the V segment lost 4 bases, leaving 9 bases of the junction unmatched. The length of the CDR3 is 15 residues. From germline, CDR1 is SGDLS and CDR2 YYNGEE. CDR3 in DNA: TGTGCCAGCAGCCCCCGCGGGAGGGACTCTGAGACCCAGTACTTC. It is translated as CASSPRGRDSETQYF.

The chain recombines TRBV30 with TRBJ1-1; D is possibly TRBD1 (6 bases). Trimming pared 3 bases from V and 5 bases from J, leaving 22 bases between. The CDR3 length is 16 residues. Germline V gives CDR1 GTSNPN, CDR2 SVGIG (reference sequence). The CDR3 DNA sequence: TGTGCCTGGAGCCCCGGGGGGGCTCTGGTGCGTACTGAAGCTTTCTTT. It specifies CAWSPGGALVRTEAFF. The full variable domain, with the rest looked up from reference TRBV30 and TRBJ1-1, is SQTIHQWPATLVQPVGSPLSLECTVEGTSNPNLYWYRQAAGRGLQLLFYSVGIGQISSEVPQNLSASRPQDRQFILSSKKLLLSDSGFYLCAWSPGGALVRTEAFFGQGTRLTVV.

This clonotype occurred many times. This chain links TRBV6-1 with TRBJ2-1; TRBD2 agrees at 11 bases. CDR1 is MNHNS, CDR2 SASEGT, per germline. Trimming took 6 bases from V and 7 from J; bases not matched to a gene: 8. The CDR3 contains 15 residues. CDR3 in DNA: TGTGCCAGCAGACCGGGACTAGCGGACCCAAATGAGCAGTTCTTC. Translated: CASRPGLADPNEQFF.

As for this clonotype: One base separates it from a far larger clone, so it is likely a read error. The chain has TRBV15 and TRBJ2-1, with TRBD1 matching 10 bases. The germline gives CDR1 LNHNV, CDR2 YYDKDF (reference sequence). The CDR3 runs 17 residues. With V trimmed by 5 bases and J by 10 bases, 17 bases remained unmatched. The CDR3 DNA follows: TGTGCCACCAGCCCACACCCCTCAGACAGGGGGCGACACGAGCAGTTCTTC. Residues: CATSPHPSDRGRHEQFF.

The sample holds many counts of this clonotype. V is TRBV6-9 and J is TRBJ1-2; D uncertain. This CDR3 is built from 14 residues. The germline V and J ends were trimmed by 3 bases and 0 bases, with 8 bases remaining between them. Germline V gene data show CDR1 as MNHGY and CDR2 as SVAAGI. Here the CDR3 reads CASSYRGANYGYTF. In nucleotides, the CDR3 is TGTGCCAGCAGTTACAGAGGAGCTAACTATGGCTACACCTTC.

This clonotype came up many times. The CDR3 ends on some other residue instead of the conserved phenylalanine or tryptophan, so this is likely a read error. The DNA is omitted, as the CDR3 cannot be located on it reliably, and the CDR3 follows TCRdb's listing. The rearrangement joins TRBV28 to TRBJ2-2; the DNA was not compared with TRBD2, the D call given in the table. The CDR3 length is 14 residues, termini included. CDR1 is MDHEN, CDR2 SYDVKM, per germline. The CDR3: CASSRTSATGERFV.